This T cell receptor (beta chain) was recovered during a study of cytomegalovirus exposure and HLA in healthy donors. CDR3 length: 12 amino acids. CDR1 is GTSNPN, CDR2 SVGIG, per germline (reference sequence). The study's findings and limits: Analyzed later, association rates of TCRs varied across HLA loci, with DRB1 most and HLA-C fewest.

Details on this clone: What it binds is not known.

Both 60 Vbeta primers and 13 Jbeta primers went into the PCR. Sequenced by immunoSEQ multiplex PCR; TCRdb stores in-frame clones only, minus some. The table includes roughly 140,000 clones, approximately 78% detected once. The sequenced sample consisted of PBMCs. This chain links TRBV30 with TRBJ1-4; 7 nucleotides agree with TRBD1. This clonotype was sampled from a female donor in good health and CMV-seronegative. CDR3 in amino acids: CALQGLGEKLFF. The CDR3 nucleotides are TGTGCTCTACAGGGGCTCGGCGAAAAACTGTTTTTT.